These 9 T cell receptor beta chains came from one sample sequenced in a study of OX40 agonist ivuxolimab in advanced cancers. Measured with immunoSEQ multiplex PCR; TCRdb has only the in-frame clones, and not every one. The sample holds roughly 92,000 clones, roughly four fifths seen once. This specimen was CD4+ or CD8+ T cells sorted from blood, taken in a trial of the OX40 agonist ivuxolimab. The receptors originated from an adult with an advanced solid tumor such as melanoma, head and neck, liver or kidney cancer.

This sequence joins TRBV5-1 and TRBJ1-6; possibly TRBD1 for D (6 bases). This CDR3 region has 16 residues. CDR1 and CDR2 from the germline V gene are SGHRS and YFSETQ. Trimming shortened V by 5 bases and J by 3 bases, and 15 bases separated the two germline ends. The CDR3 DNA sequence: TGCGCCAGCAGAACTTCAGGGGCGGGCTATAATTCACCCCTCCACTTT. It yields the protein CASRTSGAGYNSPLHF.

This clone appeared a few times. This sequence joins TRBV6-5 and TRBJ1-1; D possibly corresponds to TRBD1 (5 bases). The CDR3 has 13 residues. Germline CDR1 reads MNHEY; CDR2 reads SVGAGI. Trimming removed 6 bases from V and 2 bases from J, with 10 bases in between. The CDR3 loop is CASSHGQNTEAFF. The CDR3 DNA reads TGTGCCAGCAGCCACGGACAAAACACTGAAGCTTTCTTT.

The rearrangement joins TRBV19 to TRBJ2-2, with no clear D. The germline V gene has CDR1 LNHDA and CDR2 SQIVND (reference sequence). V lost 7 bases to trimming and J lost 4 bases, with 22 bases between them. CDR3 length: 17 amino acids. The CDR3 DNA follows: TGTGCCAGTACCATAGGCCTATCGGAGCTTGGCACCGGGGAGCTGTTTTTT. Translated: CASTIGLSELGTGELFF.

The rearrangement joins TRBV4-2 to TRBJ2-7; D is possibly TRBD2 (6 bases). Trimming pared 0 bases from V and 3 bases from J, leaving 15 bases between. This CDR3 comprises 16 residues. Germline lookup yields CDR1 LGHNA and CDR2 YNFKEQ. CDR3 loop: CASSQETRGTDYEQYF. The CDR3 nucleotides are TGTGCCAGCAGCCAAGAGACGCGGGGCACCGACTACGAGCAGTACTTC.

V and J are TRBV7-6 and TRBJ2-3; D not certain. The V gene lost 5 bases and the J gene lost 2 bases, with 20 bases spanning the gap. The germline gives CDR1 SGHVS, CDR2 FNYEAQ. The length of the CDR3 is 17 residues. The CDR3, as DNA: TGTGCCAGCAGCCCTCGGTCTTTAGGTTCAATCACAGATACGCAGTATTTT. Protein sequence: CASSPRSLGSITDTQYF.

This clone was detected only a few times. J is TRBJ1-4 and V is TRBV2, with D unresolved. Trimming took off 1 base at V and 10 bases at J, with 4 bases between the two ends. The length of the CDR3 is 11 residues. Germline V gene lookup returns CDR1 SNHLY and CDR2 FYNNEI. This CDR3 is CASSEVGKLFF. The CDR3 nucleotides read TGTGCCAGCAGTGAAGTGGGAAAACTGTTTTTT.

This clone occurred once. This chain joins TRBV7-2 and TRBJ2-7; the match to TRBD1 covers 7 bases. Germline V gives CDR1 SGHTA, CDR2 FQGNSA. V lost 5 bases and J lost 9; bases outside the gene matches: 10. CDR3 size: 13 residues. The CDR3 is CASSSQTGVVQYF. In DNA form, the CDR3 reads TGTGCCAGCAGCAGCCAAACAGGGGTGGTGCAGTACTTC.

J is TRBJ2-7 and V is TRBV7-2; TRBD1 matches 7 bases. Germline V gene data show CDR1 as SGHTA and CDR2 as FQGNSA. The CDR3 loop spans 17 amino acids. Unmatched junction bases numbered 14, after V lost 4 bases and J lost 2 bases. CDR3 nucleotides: TGTGCCAGCAGCTCTTTTCCACGGGGACAGTCGCCCTACGAGCAGTACTTC. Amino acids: CASSSFPRGQSPYEQYF.

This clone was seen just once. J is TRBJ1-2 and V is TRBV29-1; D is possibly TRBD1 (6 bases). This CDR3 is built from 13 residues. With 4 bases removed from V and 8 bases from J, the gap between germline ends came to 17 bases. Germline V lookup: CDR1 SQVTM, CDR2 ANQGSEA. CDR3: CSVADQGRRGYTF. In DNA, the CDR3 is TGCAGCGTTGCGGACCAGGGGAGGAGAGGCTACACCTTC. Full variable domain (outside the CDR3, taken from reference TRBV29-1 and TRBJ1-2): SAVISQKPSRDICQRGTSLTIQCQVDSQVTMMFWYRQQPGQSLTLIATANQGSEATYESGFVIDKFPISRPNLTFSTLTVSNMSPEDSSIYLCSVADQGRRGYTFGSGTRLTVV.